Below are 23 T cell receptor beta chains sequenced from a single sample in a study of tumor-infiltrating lymphocytes in localized non-small cell lung cancer. TCRdb's table, derived via immunoSEQ multiplex PCR, lists solely in-frame clones and lacks some. The table lists roughly 12,000 clones, roughly 64% of them singletons. Sequences were obtained from lung tumor tissue. All receptors come from a human donor with non-small cell lung cancer.

The rearrangement links TRBV11-2 to TRBJ2-5; either TRBD1 or TRBD2 may fit D (5 bases each). The length of the CDR3 is 15 residues. V was trimmed by 4 bases and J by 7 bases, leaving 19 bases between them. Germline-derived CDR1 and CDR2 are SGHAT and FQNNGV. CDR3 coding DNA: TGTGCCAGCAGCTCTCAGGGCAGTTCGGCGGGGACCCAGTACTTC. It encodes CASSSQGSSAGTQYF.

V and J are TRBV6-1 and TRBJ2-3; TRBD2 matches at 10 bases. V lost 4 bases to trimming and J lost 0 bases; unmatched junction nucleotides: 10. This CDR3 has 18 amino acids. Germline CDR1 MNHNS, CDR2 SASEGT. The CDR3 protein is CASSGGGLAVSSTDTQYF. DNA of the CDR3: TGTGCCAGCAGTGGGGGAGGACTAGCGGTGTCTAGCACAGATACGCAGTATTTT.

The chain uses TRBV5-4 and TRBJ2-5, with D possibly matching TRBD2 (6 bases). The CDR3 loop spans 16 amino acids. V was shortened by 0 bases and J by 4 bases, with 16 bases between the two germline ends. Germline CDR1 is SGHNT and CDR2 is YYREEE (reference sequence). CDR3 loop: CASSLGRGARRETQYF. CDR3 in DNA: TGTGCCAGCAGCTTGGGGCGGGGAGCTCGGAGAGAGACCCAGTACTTC.

The rearrangement links TRBV7-9 to TRBJ1-1; D call uncertain. The CDR3 covers 15 residues. Germline loops: CDR1 SEHNR, CDR2 FQNEAQ (reference sequence). Trimming took 1 base from V and 8 from J, leaving 17 bases between them. DNA for the CDR3: TGTGCCAGCAGCTTAGAGACGGGCTCCCTCTCCGAAGCTTTCTTT. This translates into CASSLETGSLSEAFF.

The chain is built from TRBV7-9 and TRBJ1-1, with TRBD1 matching over 7 bases. The V gene end was trimmed by 1 base and the J gene end by 6 bases; junction bases not matched to a gene: 8. This CDR3 region has 15 residues. Germline V gene lookup returns CDR1 SEHNR and CDR2 FQNEAQ (reference sequence). The CDR3 DNA reads as TGTGCCAGCAGCTTAGGAGGGGGCGTGGGCGCTGAAGCTTTCTTT. This codes for CASSLGGGVGAEAFF.

In its sample, this clone is medium-sized. V gene TRBV5-1 combines with J gene TRBJ2-2, with D perhaps matching TRBD2 (5 bases). The V gene lost 3 bases and the J gene lost 0 bases, with 9 bases spanning the gap. The germline V gene has CDR1 SGHRS and CDR2 YFSETQ. The CDR3 has 15 amino acids. The CDR3 region is CASSSGNANTGELFF. CDR3 nucleotide sequence: TGCGCCAGCAGCTCCGGGAACGCGAACACCGGGGAGCTGTTTTTT.

The chain combines TRBV5-1 with TRBJ2-5; D unclear. V was clipped by 2 bases and J by 5 bases, with 7 bases between them. The CDR3 totals 12 residues. The germline V gene has CDR1 SGHRS and CDR2 YFSETQ. CDR3 sequence reads: CASSFNDETQYF. The CDR3 bases are TGCGCCAGCAGCTTTAATGATGAGACCCAGTACTTC.

This chain uses TRBV19 with TRBJ1-2; 10 bases agree with TRBD1. This CDR3 comprises 14 residues. The ends lost 5 bases at V and 7 bases at J; junction bases unmatched: 7. Germline V CDR1 and CDR2: LNHDA, SQIVND (reference sequence). The CDR3 region is CASSWDRGIGGYTF. The CDR3 coding sequence is TGTGCCAGTAGTTGGGACAGGGGAATCGGTGGCTACACCTTC.

The chain links TRBV30 to TRBJ2-5, with 8 bases lining up with TRBD2. Losses at the gene ends were 1 base for V and 0 bases for J; bases not matched to a gene: 7. CDR3 length equals 16 residues. The V gene's germline CDR1 is GTSNPN and CDR2 SVGIG (reference sequence). Here the CDR3 reads CAWSGWELADQETQYF. DNA for the CDR3: TGTGCCTGGAGTGGATGGGAACTAGCGGACCAAGAGACCCAGTACTTC.

The rearrangement uses TRBV5-1 and TRBJ2-7, with D possibly being TRBD1 (6 bases). Trimming took 7 bases from V and 0 from J, leaving 17 bases between them. The CDR3 sequence is 15 residues long. Germline CDR1 and CDR2: SGHRS and YFSETQ. The CDR3 nucleotides read TGCGCCAGCGGGCGTGGGCAGGGGCTCTCCTACGAGCAGTACTTC. Amino acid sequence: CASGRGQGLSYEQYF.

This sequence joins TRBV19 and TRBJ2-7, with 7 bases that match TRBD1. V gave up 3 bases and J gave up 3 bases; unmatched junction bases: 8. This CDR3 is built from 15 residues. Germline CDR1 LNHDA, CDR2 SQIVND (reference sequence). In DNA form, the CDR3 reads TGTGCCAGTAGTATCGGGGCAGGGGGTCACTACGAGCAGTACTTC. It is translated as CASSIGAGGHYEQYF.

The chain recombines TRBV2 with TRBJ1-2; unclear D gene. Germline CDR1 and CDR2: SNHLY and FYNNEI. The V end lost 4 bases, the J end lost 2 bases, and 11 bases lay between the germline ends. This CDR3 is 14 amino acids long. CDR3 sequence (DNA): TGTGCCAGCAGTGCCCAAGGGCCCAACTATGGCTACACCTTC. Residues: CASSAQGPNYGYTF.

In DNA form, the CDR3 reads TGTGCCAGCAGCGTAGGAGCAGCGGGGAGAAACATTCAGTACTTC. Its protein is CASSVGAAGRNIQYF. V usage is TRBV9 and J usage is TRBJ2-4; 7 bases are shared with TRBD2. V was pared by 0 bases and J by 6 bases, with 6 bases of the junction left unmatched. The CDR3 sequence is 15 residues long. From germline, CDR1 is SGDLS and CDR2 YYNGEE.

V usage is TRBV4-1 and J usage is TRBJ1-4; 11 nucleotides match TRBD1. The CDR3 runs to 16 residues. The V gene's germline CDR1 is MGHRA and CDR2 YSYEKL. Trimming cost V 3 bases and J 3 bases; bases outside gene matches: 3. CDR3 residues: CASSQGQGVSNEKLFF. As DNA, the CDR3 is TGCGCCAGCAGCCAGGGACAGGGGGTTTCTAATGAAAAACTGTTTTTT.

CDR3 amino acids: CASSLERGYEQYF. The CDR3 DNA follows: TGTGCCAGCAGTCTGGAGCGGGGCTACGAGCAGTACTTC. This chain connects TRBV2 to TRBJ2-7; TRBD2 matches 7 bases. Germline values: CDR1 SNHLY, CDR2 FYNNEI. CDR3 size: 13 residues. Unmatched junction bases numbered 4, after V lost 5 bases and J lost 3 bases.

The chain links TRBV29-1 to TRBJ1-2, with D hard to call. CDR3 size: 12 residues. V was trimmed by 4 bases and J by 4 bases, leaving 10 bases between them. Germline V lookup: CDR1 SQVTM, CDR2 ANQGSEA. The CDR3, as DNA: TGCAGCGTTGTTAGTCAAGGCTATGGCTACACCTTC. Residues: CSVVSQGYGYTF. The full variable domain, in which reference TRBV29-1 and TRBJ1-2 provide the parts outside the CDR3, is SAVISQKPSRDICQRGTSLTIQCQVDSQVTMMFWYRQQPGQSLTLIATANQGSEATYESGFVIDKFPISRPNLTFSTLTVSNMSPEDSSIYLCSVVSQGYGYTFGSGTRLTVV.

This clone was recorded a few times. The chain joins TRBV27 to TRBJ1-6, with D hard to call. CDR3 length equals 13 residues. The germline V gene encodes CDR1 MNHEY and CDR2 SMNVEV (reference sequence). V dropped 6 bases and J dropped 11 bases, with 14 bases sitting between them. The CDR3 is CASSITDLPPLHF. CDR3 nucleotides: TGTGCCAGCAGCATAACAGATCTTCCACCCCTCCACTTT.

The V call is TRBV5-1, the J call TRBJ2-5; D gene unclear. The CDR3 has 14 residues. From germline, CDR1 is SGHRS and CDR2 YFSETQ. V gave up 4 bases and J gave up 2 bases, with 12 bases separating them. Written as DNA, the CDR3 is TGCGCCAGCAGCCTCATTTCCGGTCAAGAGACCCAGTACTTC. This translates into CASSLISGQETQYF.

This chain connects TRBV6-5 to TRBJ1-4, with TRBD1 as a possible D gene (5 bases). Germline CDR1 and CDR2: MNHEY and SVGAGI. The CDR3 is 14 residues long. The V end was cut by 2 bases, the J end by 6 bases, with 10 bases between. The CDR3 reads CASSYRGAHEKLFF. For the CDR3, the DNA is TGTGCCAGCAGTTACAGGGGTGCACATGAAAAACTGTTTTTT.

The V call is TRBV18, the J call TRBJ2-7, with 9 bases matching TRBD2. Per the germline V gene, CDR1 is KGHSH and CDR2 is LQKENI. J was trimmed by 0 bases and V by 0 bases; bases with no gene match: 6. The CDR3 runs 17 residues. DNA for the CDR3: TGTGCCAGCTCACCACCGAGGGCGGGAGGGGGCTCCTACGAGCAGTACTTC. This gives the protein CASSPPRAGGGSYEQYF. The variable domain in full, with the rest retrieved from reference TRBV18 and TRBJ2-7, is NAGVMQNPRHLVRRRGQEARLRCSPMKGHSHVYWYRQLPEEGLKFMVYLQKENIIDESGMPKERFSAEFPKEGPSILRIQQVVRGDSAAYFCASSPPRAGGGSYEQYFGPGTRLTVT.

The V call is TRBV7-9, the J call TRBJ1-1; D unclear. The V gene lost 5 bases and the J gene lost 2 bases, with 12 bases spanning the gap. CDR3 length: 14 residues. The germline CDR1 and CDR2 sequences are SEHNR and FQNEAQ (reference sequence). CDR3 region: CASSKRAENTEAFF. The CDR3 DNA follows: TGTGCCAGCAGCAAGCGGGCAGAAAACACTGAAGCTTTCTTT.

The chain joins TRBV4-2 to TRBJ1-2; weak D call: TRBD1 (6 bases). Trimming took 4 bases from V and 4 from J, leaving 16 bases between them. The CDR3 covers 15 residues. Germline CDR1 and CDR2: LGHNA and YNFKEQ. CDR3 in amino acids: CASSPSRGAGYGYTF. The CDR3 DNA reads TGTGCCAGCAGCCCTAGTAGGGGGGCGGGCTATGGCTACACCTTC.

This chain links TRBV6-5 with TRBJ2-6; no reliable D call. The CDR3 covers 13 residues. The germline V gene has CDR1 MNHEY and CDR2 SVGAGI. V lost 4 bases, J lost 2 bases, and 3 bases lay in between. The CDR3: CASSWTGANVLTF. The CDR3 bases are TGTGCCAGCAGTTGGACTGGGGCCAACGTCCTGACTTTC.